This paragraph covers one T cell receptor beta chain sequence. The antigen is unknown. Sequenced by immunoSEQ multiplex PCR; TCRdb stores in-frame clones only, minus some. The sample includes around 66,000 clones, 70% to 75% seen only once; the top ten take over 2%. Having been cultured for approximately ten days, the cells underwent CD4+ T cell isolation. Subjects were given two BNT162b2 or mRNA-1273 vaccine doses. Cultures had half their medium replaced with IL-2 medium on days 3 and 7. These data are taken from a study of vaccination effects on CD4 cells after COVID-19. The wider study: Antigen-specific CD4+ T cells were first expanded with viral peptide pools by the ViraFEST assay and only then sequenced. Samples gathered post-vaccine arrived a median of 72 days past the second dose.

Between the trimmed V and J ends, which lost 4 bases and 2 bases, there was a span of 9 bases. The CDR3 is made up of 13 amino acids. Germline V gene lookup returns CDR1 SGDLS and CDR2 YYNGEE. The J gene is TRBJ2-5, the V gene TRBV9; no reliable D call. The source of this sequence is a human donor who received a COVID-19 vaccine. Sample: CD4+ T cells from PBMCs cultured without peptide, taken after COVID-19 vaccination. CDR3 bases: TGTGCCAGCAGCCTATCAGGTCAAGAGACCCAGTACTTC. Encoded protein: CASSLSGQETQYF.